The T cell receptor (beta chain) under discussion was sequenced for a study of cytomegalovirus exposure and HLA in healthy donors. This CDR3 comprises 16 residues. The germline gives CDR1 SGHVS, CDR2 FQNEAQ. V lost 0 bases and J lost 3; bases outside the gene matches: 8. Profiling relied on immunoSEQ multiplex PCR, and the TCRdb table lists in-frame clones only, not all of them. This table holds about 66,000 clones, around 97% found once. The TCR originated in a woman between 18 and 29 years old in good health and CMV-seropositive. The V and J genes are TRBV7-8 and TRBJ2-7, with TRBD2 matching over 7 bases. The sample comprised PBMCs. Here the CDR3 reads CASSLARGTVVYEQYF. CDR3 nucleotide sequence: TGTGCCAGCAGCTTAGCGCGGGGGACGGTGGTCTACGAGCAGTACTTC.